This TCR beta chain was recorded in a study of blood T cell repertoires in COVID-19. The table came from immunoSEQ multiplex PCR; TCRdb's copy has only in-frame clones and leaves some out. The repertoire holds 120,000 to 150,000 clones, with roughly 84% as singletons. From germline, CDR1 is SNHLY and CDR2 FYNNEI. The CDR3 covers 18 residues. V was cut by 3 bases and J by 0 bases, with 17 bases left in between. This receptor was taken from a man aged 35-49 years with acute COVID-19. The gene calls are TRBV2 and TRBJ1-4, with D perhaps matching TRBD1 (5 bases). The sequenced sample consisted of PBMCs or T cells enriched from blood (not recorded which). The CDR3 reads CASSEGGVWDATNEKLFF. CDR3 DNA: TGTGCCAGCAGTGAGGGGGGGGTATGGGACGCAACTAATGAAAAACTGTTTTTT.